This T cell receptor beta chain was documented in a study of early T cells in non-severe SARS-CoV-2 infection. The ends lost 6 bases at V and 0 bases at J; junction bases unmatched: 10. This CDR3 comprises 16 residues. Germline values: CDR1 MNHNS, CDR2 SASEGT. In this sample, this clonotype turned up many times. Via MiXCR, TCRdb re-called the 5' RACE reads, giving one row per CDR3 protein. The repertoire consists of about 49,000 distinct CDR3 sequences, with 3.5% to 5% occurring once and the leading ten covering 5% to 6.5%. The chain combines TRBV6-1 with TRBJ2-7; TRBD2 matches 8 bases. The clonotype was recovered from an adult who was a healthcare worker with PCR-confirmed SARS-CoV-2 infection or an uninfected control (not recorded which). The sequenced sample was whole blood. The CDR3, as DNA: TGTGCCAGCAGGGGAGGAGCGGGAGAGTCCTCCTACGAGCAGTACTTC. It specifies CASRGGAGESSYEQYF.